This T cell receptor beta chain comes out of a study of blood T cells in healthy people across ages. Germline-derived CDR1 and CDR2 are KGHDR and SFDVKD. The length of the CDR3 is 17 residues. V shed 9 bases, J shed 8 bases, and the junction held 17 bases outside the gene matches. Sample-barcoded 5' priming and a J-beta primer mix drove a second PCR of roughly 6 to 12 cycles. MiXCR, run by TCRdb on the 5' RACE reads, gives a single entry per CDR3 protein. The sample holds fewer than 2,000,000 distinct CDR3 sequences, approximately 39% seen once. The material sequenced was blood. The TCR sequence derives from a human donor in good health. The V and J genes are TRBV24-1 and TRBJ2-1, with 11 bases lining up with TRBD2. CDR3 DNA: TGTGCCACCGGGATGGTTAGCCTAGCGGGGGGATCCTATGAGCAGTTCTTC. This encodes CATGMVSLAGGSYEQFF.